Listed below are T cell receptor beta chains from one sample, sequenced in a study of blood T cell repertoires in COVID-19. This table comes from immunoSEQ multiplex PCR, and its TCRdb copy is limited to in-frame clones, with some not included. The data contain some 220,000 clones, 85% of them singletons. Specimen: peripheral blood. The source is a man in his forties or fifties who had recovered from COVID-19. The CDR3 runs from the conserved cysteine through the conserved F or W. The D gene is left open where the match is weak. Size tells how often a clone was seen (once, few, many) or the class of an expanded clone, and some rows leave it out.

d_call	v_call	j_call	clone_size	cdr3_length	cdr3_nt	cdr3_aa
-	TRBV5-8	TRBJ2-7	-	12	TGTGCCAGCAGCTCCCTTTCCTACGAGCAGTACTTC	CASSSLSYEQYF
-	TRBV2	TRBJ2-2	-	13	TGTGCCAGCAGGCCAGACTACGCCGGGGAGCTGTTTTTT	CASRPDYAGELFF
-	TRBV7-2	TRBJ2-2	-	14	TGTGCCAGCAGCTTAGGGCCCAAGATCGGGGAGCTGTTTTTT	CASSLGPKIGELFF
TRBD2	TRBV7-9	TRBJ2-7	-	15	TGTGCCAGCAGCTTTTCGTTAGCGGGGGTCTACGAGCAGTACTTC	CASSFSLAGVYEQYF
TRBD2	TRBV7-6	TRBJ2-1	once	16	TGTGCCAGCAGCTTAGAGGTAGCGGGATTCTACAATGAGCAGTTCTTC	CASSLEVAGFYNEQFF
-	TRBV6-5	TRBJ2-1	-	13	TGTGCCAGCAGTTCCTACTTGTACAATGAGCAGTTCTTC	CASSSYLYNEQFF
TRBD2	TRBV7-8	TRBJ2-3	-	15	TGTGCCAGCAGCACTGGGACTAGCTTCACAGATACGCAGTATTTT	CASSTGTSFTDTQYF
-	TRBV5-1	TRBJ2-4	once	14	TGCGCCAGCAGCTACGAAGGTGGGAGAAACATTCAGTACTTC	CASSYEGGRNIQYF
-	TRBV12-3/TRBV12-4	TRBJ1-1	-	13	TGTGCCAGCAGTTTATCGGGGAACACTGAAGCTTTCTTT	CASSLSGNTEAFF
TRBD1	TRBV12-3/TRBV12-4	TRBJ2-7	-	13	TGTGCCAGCAGCCTAGGACAGGTCTACGAGCAGTACTTC	CASSLGQVYEQYF
-	TRBV5-1	TRBJ1-3	-	13	TGCGCCAGCAGACTTCCCCCCGGAAACACCATATATTTT	CASRLPPGNTIYF
TRBD1	TRBV11-2	TRBJ2-1	-	15	TGTGCCAGCAGCTTACGGGACAGGGTGGTCGATGAGCAGTTCTTC	CASSLRDRVVDEQFF
TRBD1	TRBV30	TRBJ1-1	-	14	TGTGCCTGGAGACCAACAGGGGGGAACACTGAAGCTTTCTTT	CAWRPTGGNTEAFF
TRBD2	TRBV27	TRBJ2-7	-	16	TGTGCCAGCAGTCCACAACCGGGACTAGCGGGATACGAGCAGTACTTC	CASSPQPGLAGYEQYF
TRBD2	TRBV19	TRBJ2-3	-	14	TGTGCCAGTAGTTGGGGCGGGAGCCTCGATACGCAGTATTTT	CASSWGGSLDTQYF
-	TRBV18	TRBJ2-1	-	15	TGTGCCAGCTCACCACCGGTTCAACCTAACAATGAGCAGTTCTTC	CASSPPVQPNNEQFF
TRBD2	TRBV11-1	TRBJ2-7	-	15	TGTGCCAGCACCGAACTAGCGGGATCCTCCTACGAGCAGTACTTC	CASTELAGSSYEQYF
TRBD2	TRBV6-5	TRBJ2-7	few	15	TGTGCCAGCAGACCTACTAGCGGGAGGATGGGCGAGCAGTACTTC	CASRPTSGRMGEQYF
TRBD1	TRBV27	TRBJ2-1	few	15	TGTGCCAGCAGTTTATCTGGGACAGGGTACAATGAGCAGTTCTTC	CASSLSGTGYNEQFF
-	TRBV2	TRBJ1-5	-	16	TGTGCCAGCAGTGCAGGCAGGGGAAGGTACAATCAGCCCCAGCATTTT	CASSAGRGRYNQPQHF
-	TRBV27	TRBJ1-2	-	13	TGTGCCAGCAGTTTAAAGCCGATCTTTGGCTACACCTTC	CASSLKPIFGYTF
-	TRBV5-8	TRBJ2-7	-	15	TGTGCCAGCAGCTTGGAGCCCCCCATCTCCTACGAGCAGTACTTC	CASSLEPPISYEQYF
TRBD2	TRBV19	TRBJ2-3	once	17	TGTGCCAGTAGTATGCCCCTGGGTAGCGGGAGGACAGATACGCAGTATTTT	CASSMPLGSGRTDTQYF
TRBD1	TRBV11-2	TRBJ1-5	-	15	TGTGCCAGCAGCTCCGGACAGGGGAGCAATCAGCCCCAGCATTTT	CASSSGQGSNQPQHF
-	TRBV19	TRBJ2-1	-	15	TGTGCCAGTAGATCTAAGGACAACTACTACAATGAGCAGTTCTTC	CASRSKDNYYNEQFF
-	TRBV28	TRBJ1-5	few	14	TGTGCCAGCAGTTTTATACGAGACAATCAGCCCCAGCATTTT	CASSFIRDNQPQHF
-	TRBV5-1	TRBJ2-5	-	18	TGCGCCAGCAGCAGATCGCAGGGGCCCAACTCCCTCCCAGAGACCCAGTACTTC	CASSRSQGPNSLPETQYF
TRBD1	TRBV18	TRBJ2-7	-	18	TGTGCCAGCTCACCCGGGACAGGGGGCGCGGGTCCCTCCTACGAGCAGTACTTC	CASSPGTGGAGPSYEQYF
TRBD2	TRBV27	TRBJ2-3	-	19	TGTGCCAGCAGTTCACCAAATTCGGGTAGCGGGAGGTTAGGGGATACGCAGTATTTT	CASSSPNSGSGRLGDTQYF
TRBD2	TRBV28	TRBJ2-1	-	12	TGTGCCACGGGACTACTAATGAATGAGCAGTTCTTC	CATGLLMNEQFF
-	TRBV5-1	TRBJ2-7	-	14	TGCGCCAGCAGCTTGGGTTCGGTCCCCTACGAGCAGTACTTC	CASSLGSVPYEQYF
-	TRBV5-6	TRBJ1-5	few	18	TGTGCCAGCAGCCCTTTTTTGGCGGGGGCGGGTAGCAATCAGCCCCAGCATTTT	CASSPFLAGAGSNQPQHF